This T cell receptor beta chain comes out of a study of T cells in Graves' hyperthyroidism and ophthalmopathy (dated 2019 in TCRdb). Regarding the complete study: Peripheral blood samples were taken at the time of initial diagnosis, prior to any treatment. To identify TCR V-J signatures that set the groups apart, the researchers used a discovery cohort of about a hundred patients, made up of around 42 with Graves' ophthalmopathy and 57 with stable Graves' hyperthyroidism. Prospective prediction of ophthalmopathy was tested in an independent validation cohort consisting of 18 to 20 hyperthyroidism patients and approximately 16 patients who later progressed to ophthalmopathy. The roughly 99 discovery patients were divided at random into training and test sets in a 7:3 ratio. In addition, the study compared T-cell repertoires in thyroid tissue and in blood from roughly six Graves' hyperthyroidism patients. Following sampling, methimazole starting at 30 mg daily was given to hyperthyroidism patients, and high-dose intravenous methylprednisolone was given to ophthalmopathy patients. The paper describes TCR Vbeta CDR3 sequencing of 130 to 150 peripheral blood samples, made up of about 41 ophthalmopathy patients, over 70 hyperthyroidism patients and roughly 17 progressor patients.

The TCR beta CDR3 regions were amplified from the RNA transcripts. The TCR CDR3 was subjected to a first round of RT-PCR using the HTBI primer set and the Qiagen OneStep RT-PCR kit. The libraries were constructed in a second round of multiplex PCR and then size-selected and purified. Libraries were sequenced paired-end with 100 bp reads on an Illumina HiSeq2000. As for how the authors treated the data: SOAPnuke was used to process the raw data, with reads discarded if the reads contained adapters or uncalled bases, had a mean Phred below 15, or lacked an exact constant-primer or identifier match. COPE v1.2.5 was used to merge the high-quality paired reads, and each unique nucleotide sequence was defined as a clonotype. MiTCR v1.1 was used to align clonotypes to the IMGT TRBV, TRBD and TRBJ reference segments. Only V-J combinations with frequency above 0.0001, covering about 99% of repertoires, were analysed. The TCS score was defined as the ratio of F50 (clonal expansion) to E x V (chaos), calculated using BLOSUM62-based TCRdist between CDR3 peptides within each V-J. Welch's t-statistics and random forest reduced around 520 V-J features to 13, which were used in a naive Bayes classifier (R e1071). TCRdb took the public reads, trimmed them with fastp at Q25, ran MiXCR for clone calling and kept in-frame beta chains. Records with the same CDR3 protein are collapsed into one entry carrying the most frequent genes and DNA. These V and J calls rely on TCRdb rather than the paper's analysis. The sample has about 290,000 distinct CDR3 sequences on record, roughly 19% of them singletons. The ten largest clones capture approximately 37% of the sample.

Moderately to severely active disease, a Clinical Activity Score of at least 3, a NOSPECS grade of at least 4, and a duration under 3 months were present in ophthalmopathy patients. The study excluded patients with uncontrolled infections, other autoimmune diseases, pregnancy or lactation. Diagnoses were established on the basis of clinical symptoms, serum thyroxine and TRAb, thyroid ultrasound, and orbital computed tomography. PBMCs were isolated from 7.5 to 10 ml of fresh peripheral blood by Ficoll-Paque density gradient centrifugation. Total RNA was extracted using Trizol reagent, and RNA quality was assessed on an Agilent 2100 Bioanalyzer. The investigation overall reported the following: Most expanded thyroid clonotypes (frequency above 0.001) were also detected in blood, a finding suggesting that blood repertoires may reflect thyroid immune responses. A model built on a 13 V-J signature distinguished ophthalmopathy from stable hyperthyroidism, reaching around 88% sensitivity and around 82% specificity in cross-validation and 80%/75% in testing. No statistical method was used to fix the sample size in advance, and group allocation was not hidden from the investigators. In validation, the model predicted progression to ophthalmopathy with 55% to 71% sensitivity and 72% to 85% specificity, a median of 6.5 months before onset.

At least ten counts were recorded for this clonotype. Its antigen has not been determined. No base quality information exists; no much larger clone differs at one position. Sequenced: blood. The TCR sequence derives from a man between 45 and 60 years old with Graves' ophthalmopathy.

The CDR3 reads CASSLVQNGGGQYF. The DNA is TGTGCCAGCAGCTTAGTCCAGAACGGGGGTGGGCAGTACTTC. The V and J genes are TRBV11-2 and TRBJ2-7; TRBD2 is a weak D gene call, 6 bases matching. For CDR1 and CDR2, the germline V gene lists SGHAT and FQNNGV. The CDR3 holds 14 amino acids from the cysteine to the phenylalanine. Solely the CDR3 DNA is kept, with 42 bases framed from the first base. The V end loses 1 base and the J end loses 9 bases, and a stretch of 16 bases separates them.